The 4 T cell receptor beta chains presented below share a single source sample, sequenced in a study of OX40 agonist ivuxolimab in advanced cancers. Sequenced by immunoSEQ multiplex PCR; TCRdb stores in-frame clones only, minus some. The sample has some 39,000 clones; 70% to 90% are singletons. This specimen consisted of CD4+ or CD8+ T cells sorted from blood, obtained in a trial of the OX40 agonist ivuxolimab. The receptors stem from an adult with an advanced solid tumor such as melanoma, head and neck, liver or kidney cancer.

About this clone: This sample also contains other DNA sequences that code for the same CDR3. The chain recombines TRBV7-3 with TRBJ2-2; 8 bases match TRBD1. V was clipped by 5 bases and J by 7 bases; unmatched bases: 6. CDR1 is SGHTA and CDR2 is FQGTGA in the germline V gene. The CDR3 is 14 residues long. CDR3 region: CASSTKTGDGELFF. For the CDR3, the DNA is TGTGCCAGCAGCACCAAGACAGGGGACGGGGAGCTGTTTTTT.

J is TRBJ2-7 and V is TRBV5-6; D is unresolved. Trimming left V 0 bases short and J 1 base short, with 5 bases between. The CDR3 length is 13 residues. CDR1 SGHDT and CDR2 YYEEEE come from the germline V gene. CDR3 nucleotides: TGTGCCAGCAGCTTGGGACAATCCTACGAGCAGTACTTC. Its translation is CASSLGQSYEQYF. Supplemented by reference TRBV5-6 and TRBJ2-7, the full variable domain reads DAGVTQSPTHLIKTRGQQVTLRCSPKSGHDTVSWYQQALGQGPQFIFQYYEEEERQRGNFPDRFSGHQFPNYSSELNVNALLLGDSALYLCASSLGQSYEQYFGPGTRLTVT.

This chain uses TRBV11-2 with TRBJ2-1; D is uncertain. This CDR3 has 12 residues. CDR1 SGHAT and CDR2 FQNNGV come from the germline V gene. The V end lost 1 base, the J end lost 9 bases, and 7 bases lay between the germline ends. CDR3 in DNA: TGTGCCAGCAGCTTAGCGGTCCCTGAGCAGTTCTTC. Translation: CASSLAVPEQFF.

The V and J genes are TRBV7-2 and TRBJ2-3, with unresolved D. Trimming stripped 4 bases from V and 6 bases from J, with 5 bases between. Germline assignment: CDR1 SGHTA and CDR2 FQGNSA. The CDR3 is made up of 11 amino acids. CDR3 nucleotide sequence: TGTGCCAGCAGCTATCTCGATACGCAGTATTTT. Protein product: CASSYLDTQYF.